This T cell receptor beta chain was sequenced for a study of human T cells and chemical hapten exposure. Regarding the study as a whole: Counts of TCRs above 1 in 1000 frequency stayed unchanged with DPC sensitization. As patch test score rose, PT1 expanded TCR counts tended to rise as well. Donor immune responses may differ from healthy people's, since all donors had alopecia.

During construction of the library, unique molecular identifiers were attached to individual cDNA molecules for quantitative, reproducible TCR counting. TCRdb independently ran MiXCR on the RACE reads; one entry per CDR3 protein. In the table there are 69,000 or so distinct CDR3 sequences, 10% of which are singletons. Time point: patch test 2, 6 weeks after DPC sensitization. Described treatment: therapeutic diphenylcyclopropenone sensitization with weekly scalp DPC. Remarks on this clonotype: Its antigen is not identified.

The clonotype was recovered from a woman between 50 and 59 years old with alopecia areata. Some clones in this sample may be carry-over from other donors' samples. Sequencing used whole blood, obtained in connection with sensitization to the hapten diphenylcyclopropenone (DPC).

In nucleotides, the CDR3 is TGTGCCACCGTGGAGGGTGTCAAATCTGGAAACACCATATATTTT. Translation: CATVEGVKSGNTIYF. The rearrangement links TRBV10-3 to TRBJ1-3, with no clear D. V dropped 10 bases and J dropped 1 base, with 17 bases sitting between them. Germline V gene data show CDR1 as ENHRY and CDR2 as SYGVKD. This CDR3 has 15 residues.